The next 10 T cell receptor beta chains were all read from a single sample in a study of T-cell reconstitution after alpha-beta-depleted transplantation in children. Preparation of the TCRbeta library was carried out with unique molecular identifiers. Via MiXCR, TCRdb re-called the PCR reads, giving one row per CDR3 protein. The data hold about 310,000 distinct CDR3 sequences, with approximately 23% observed a single time. The specimen was PBMCs, mostly from graft donor cells, collected 180 days after TCRalphabeta/CD19-depleted stem cell transplant. The receptors were gathered from a male patient younger than 18 who had a stem cell transplant for acute lymphoblastic leukemia, so the T cells may come from the graft donor.

This chain uses TRBV6-1 with TRBJ2-7; 13 bases match TRBD2. The CDR3 sequence is 17 residues long. CDR1 is MNHNS and CDR2 is SASEGT in the germline V gene. The ends lost 6 bases at V and 4 bases at J; junction bases unmatched: 12. This CDR3 is CASSRKTSGRAVYEQYF. The DNA for the CDR3 is TGTGCCAGCAGCCGGAAAACTAGCGGGAGGGCCGTTTACGAGCAGTACTTC.

J is TRBJ2-7 and V is TRBV7-9; 12 nucleotides line up with TRBD1. The CDR3 covers 17 residues. The V gene's germline CDR1 is SEHNR and CDR2 FQNEAQ (reference sequence). The J segment lost 0 bases and the V segment lost 6 bases, leaving 9 bases of the junction unmatched. CDR3 sequence: CASSFGTGGISSYEQYF. CDR3 coding DNA: TGTGCCAGCAGTTTCGGGACAGGGGGCATTAGCTCCTACGAGCAGTACTTC.

The chain's CDR3 is CASSYSWNPSYEQYF. The CDR3 bases are TGTGCCAGCAGTTACTCGTGGAATCCCTCCTACGAGCAGTACTTC. The V gene is TRBV6-5, the J gene TRBJ2-7; unclear D gene. V gave up 0 bases and J gave up 0 bases, with 9 bases separating them. Per the germline V gene, CDR1 is MNHEY and CDR2 is SVGAGI. This CDR3 is built from 15 residues.

The chain couples TRBV9 to TRBJ2-7, with D maybe TRBD2 (7 bases). The CDR3 contains 15 residues. Germline V gene lookup returns CDR1 SGDLS and CDR2 YYNGEE. Trimming stripped 0 bases from V and 3 bases from J, with 13 bases between. The CDR3 sequence: CASSVEGGVRYEQYF. Here the CDR3 DNA reads TGTGCCAGCAGCGTAGAGGGGGGGGTACGCTACGAGCAGTACTTC.

This clonotype was counted once. V is TRBV7-9 and J is TRBJ2-3; the match to TRBD1 covers 7 bases. Trimming took 5 bases from V and 3 from J; bases not matched to a gene: 8. This CDR3 is 15 amino acids long. Germline CDR1 and CDR2: SEHNR and FQNEAQ (reference sequence). CDR3 in DNA: TGTGCCAGCAGCAAGACAGGGCCAGTAACAGATACGCAGTATTTT. The encoded protein is CASSKTGPVTDTQYF.

This clonotype was observed many times. V gene TRBV7-2 combines with J gene TRBJ2-3; 7 nucleotides align to TRBD2. V lost 5 bases and J lost 5; bases outside the gene matches: 10. The germline CDR1 and CDR2 sequences are SGHTA and FQGNSA. The CDR3 has 15 residues. CDR3 sequence reads: CASSRSWTRKDTQYF. The CDR3 DNA follows: TGTGCCAGCAGCCGATCATGGACTAGAAAAGATACGCAGTATTTT.

This clonotype was detected only once. The rearrangement links TRBV20-1 to TRBJ2-1; 16 nucleotides match TRBD2. Germline assignment: CDR1 DFQATT and CDR2 SNEGSKA (reference sequence). The CDR3 is 17 amino acids. V lost 5 bases, J lost 13 bases, and 17 bases stayed unmatched. Here the CDR3 reads CSAPSNLGTSGRAAQFF. Here the CDR3 DNA reads TGCAGTGCTCCTTCCAACCTCGGGACTAGCGGGAGGGCCGCCCAGTTCTTC.

This clonotype was seen a few times. The chain is built from TRBV15 and TRBJ2-3; 7 bases are shared with TRBD2. The CDR3 is 16 amino acids. With 3 bases clipped from V and 1 base from J, the junction kept 7 bases outside the gene matches. The germline CDR1 and CDR2 sequences are LNHNV and YYDKDF (reference sequence). CDR3 nucleotides: TGTGCCACCAGCAGGGCGGCTAGCGGCCGCACAGATACGCAGTATTTT. Protein product: CATSRAASGRTDTQYF.

The chain employs TRBV6-2 or TRBV6-3 and TRBJ1-1; 9 nucleotides match TRBD1. Losses at the gene ends were 0 bases for V and 0 bases for J; bases not matched to a gene: 2. The germline V gene encodes CDR1 MNHEY and CDR2 SVGEGT. CDR3 length: 16 residues. CDR3 sequence reads: CASSYSGTGLNTEAFF. Written as DNA, the CDR3 is TGTGCCAGCAGTTACTCGGGGACAGGGTTGAACACTGAAGCTTTCTTT.

The chain joins TRBV12-3 or TRBV12-4 to TRBJ2-2, with 10 bases aligning to TRBD2. Trimming took 5 bases from V and 4 from J; bases not matched to a gene: 7. The CDR3 runs 16 residues. The CDR3 DNA reads TGTGCCAGCAGTGAACAGCTAGCGGGAGTCACCGGGGAGCTGTTTTTT. Translating it yields CASSEQLAGVTGELFF.